This TCR beta chain was documented in a study of T cell responses to AZD1222 COVID-19 vaccine. Overall study findings and caveats: Once two AZD1222 doses were given, Spike-specific TCR breadth and depth went up.

CDR1 and CDR2 (germline): SGHTA, FQGNSA. The junction had 14 bases not matched to a gene; V was cut back by 4 bases and J by 7 bases. The CDR3 has 17 amino acids. Pooled together were second doses at about 4 or about 12 weeks. Using immunoSEQ multiplex PCR, the repertoire was profiled, and TCRdb retains in-frame clones only, with some absent. Altogether 95,000 to 120,000 clones are present, around 89% being singletons, with the ten largest covering about 6%. A note on this clone: Its cognate antigen is unknown.

The genes are TRBV7-2 and TRBJ2-1, with 9 positions matching TRBD2. The sequence came from an adult who received the AZD1222 COVID-19 vaccine. The starting material was peripheral blood, obtained 28 days after the second AZD1222 dose. Here the CDR3 DNA reads TGTGCCAGCAGCTGGGCTAGCGGGGCCCGTCCCCGAAATGAGCAGTTCTTC. Translation: CASSWASGARPRNEQFF.